The sequence of this T cell receptor beta chain was determined in a study of T cell responses to AZD1222 COVID-19 vaccine. Regarding the study as a whole: Among those given AZD1222, only 6 or 7 were seropositive at baseline. Mostly white British, mostly female donors; authors suggested clonal diversity may be underestimated. Regions left unmutated in variants are reportedly the target of nearly half of spike-specific TCRs. A rise in Spike-specific TCR breadth and depth followed two AZD1222 doses.

Deletions cut 5 bases from V and 1 base from J, with 6 bases between. CDR3 size: 12 residues. Per the germline V gene, CDR1 is SEHNR and CDR2 is FQNEAQ (reference sequence). Regarding this clone: Its antigen is unidentified.

Data came from immunoSEQ multiplex PCR; TCRdb stores just in-frame clones and leaves some out. The sample holds 120,000 to 150,000 clones, around 84% seen once. The TCR was taken from an adult who received the AZD1222 COVID-19 vaccine. Sequencing was performed on peripheral blood, taken 28 days after the second AZD1222 dose. The V call is TRBV7-9, the J call TRBJ2-7; perhaps TRBD2 as D (6 bases). The CDR3 coding sequence is TGTGCCAGCAGCGGGGGGTCCTACGAGCAGTACTTC. Encoded protein: CASSGGSYEQYF.